Included here is one T cell receptor beta chain sequence, with context. Its antigen is not known. The data stem from a study of cytomegalovirus exposure and HLA in healthy donors. Whole-study findings and limits: The study recorded about 160 TCR beta chains that were cytomegalovirus-associated. Later analysis reportedly placed an Asian-associated ancestry cluster below the roughly 680-donor mean in N-insertions. An analysis that was carried out later associated 16,951 TCR beta sequences with HLA alleles at 0.05 false discovery rate.

The PCR was carried out with 60 Vbeta primers and 13 Jbeta primers. Only in-frame clones appear in the TCRdb table, and some are missing; sequencing was by immunoSEQ multiplex PCR. The table shows 90,000 to 120,000 clones, with 74% occurring only once. Germline CDR1 reads SGHAT; CDR2 reads FQNNGV. J was trimmed by 5 bases and V by 2 bases; bases with no gene match: 4. The CDR3 contains 14 residues. The TCR comes from a middle-aged woman in good health and CMV-seropositive. The rearrangement uses TRBV11-2 and TRBJ2-5; 8 bases line up with TRBD1. Sequencing was performed on PBMCs. The CDR3 region is CASSLSPGGETQYF. The CDR3 DNA reads as TGTGCCAGCAGCTTATCGCCAGGGGGCGAGACCCAGTACTTC.